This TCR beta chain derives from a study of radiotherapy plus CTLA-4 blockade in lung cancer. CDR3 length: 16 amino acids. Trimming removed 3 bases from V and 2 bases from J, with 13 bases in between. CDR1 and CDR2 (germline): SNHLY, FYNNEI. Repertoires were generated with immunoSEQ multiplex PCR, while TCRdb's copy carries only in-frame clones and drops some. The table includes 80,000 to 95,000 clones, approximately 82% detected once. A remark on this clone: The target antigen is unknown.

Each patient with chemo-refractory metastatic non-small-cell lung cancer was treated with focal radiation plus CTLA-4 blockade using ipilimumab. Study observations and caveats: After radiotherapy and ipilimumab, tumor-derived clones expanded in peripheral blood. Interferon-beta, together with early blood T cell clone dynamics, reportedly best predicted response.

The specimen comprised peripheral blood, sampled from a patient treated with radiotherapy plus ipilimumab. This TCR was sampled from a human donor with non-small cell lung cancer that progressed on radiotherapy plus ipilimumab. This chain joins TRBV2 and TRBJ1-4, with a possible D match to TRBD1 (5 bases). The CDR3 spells CASSELGGLTNEKLFF. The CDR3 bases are TGTGCCAGCAGTGAGCTTGGGGGTTTGACTAATGAAAAACTGTTTTTT.